There are a few counts of the clone carrying this TCR beta chain. What it binds is not known. This sample is drawn from a study of T cell responses to AZD1222 COVID-19 vaccine. The assay was immunoSEQ multiplex PCR, and TCRdb's table has in-frame clones only and misses some. Of 140,000 to 150,000 clones detected, 75% to 90% appear once; the ten largest clones hold roughly 4%. With 7 bases removed from V and 7 bases from J, the gap between germline ends came to 11 bases. The CDR3 loop spans 13 amino acids. Germline V gene sequence: CDR1 SNHLY, CDR2 FYNNEI. Study-level points and caveats: Most donors were white British and more were female, and clonal diversity was possibly underestimated. All repertoire sampling was performed exclusively after the peak T cell response. Reportedly, close to half of spike-specific TCRs are directed against unmutated variant regions. The study found Spike-specific TCR breadth and depth rose after two AZD1222 doses.

Material: peripheral blood, obtained on day 0 of MenACWY control vaccination. This receptor was taken from an adult in good health. The chain couples TRBV2 to TRBJ1-6; perhaps TRBD1 as D (6 bases). For the CDR3, the DNA is TGTGCCAGCATAAACAGGGCCAATTCACCCCTCCACTTT. This gives the protein CASINRANSPLHF.